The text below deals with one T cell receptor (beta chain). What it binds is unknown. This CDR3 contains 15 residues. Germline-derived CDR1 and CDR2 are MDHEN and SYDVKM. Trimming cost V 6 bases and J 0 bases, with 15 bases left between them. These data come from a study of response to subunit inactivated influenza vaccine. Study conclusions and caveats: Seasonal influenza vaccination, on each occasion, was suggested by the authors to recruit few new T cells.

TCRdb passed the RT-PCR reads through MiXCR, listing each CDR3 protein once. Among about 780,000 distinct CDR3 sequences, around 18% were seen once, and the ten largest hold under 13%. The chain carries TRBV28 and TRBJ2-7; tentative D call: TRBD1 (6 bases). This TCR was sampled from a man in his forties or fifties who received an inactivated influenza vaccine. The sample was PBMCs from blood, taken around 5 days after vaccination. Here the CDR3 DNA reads TGTGCCAGCAGCACTACAGGGCTTGGCTCCTACGAGCAGTACTTC. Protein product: CASSTTGLGSYEQYF.